This T cell receptor (beta chain) was recovered during a study of blood T cells in healthy people across ages (dated by TCRdb to the mid-2010s). For the wider study: In model experiments, template switching captured about one uniquely barcoded TCR beta cDNA molecule for every two T cells. Age-related changes in TCR beta repertoire diversity were measured in the study by deep sequencing normalized with unique cDNA molecular identifiers. Four age groups were formed from the donors: young (average approximately 15 years), middle-aged (roughly 38), aged (62) and long-lived (less than 85). Donors of different ages were randomly distributed across sequencing lanes to avoid experimental bias. The study analyzed two additional independent replicas of 1 million unique cDNA reads from the same blood draw for two donors, one aged 18 to 30 and one aged 80 or older. The study at large found these results: The CMV infection status of donors was not known, potentially confounding age-related changes in expanded clonotypes. A strong correlation was found between observed TCR beta diversity and the percentage of naive T cells measured by flow cytometry. Compared with the aged group, more naive CD4+ T cells, fewer expanded clones and increased TCR diversity were shown by the long-lived group, suggesting age selection. Estimates of total diversity based on one million sequenced T cells were regarded as lower bounds and as underestimates. Conclusive comparison of naive and antigen-experienced compartments was prevented by the profiling of bulk unsorted PBMCs. As age increased, observed TCR beta diversity per million T cells dropped in a roughly linear way, and a significant reduction was already evident by age 40.

The CDR3 spans 14 residues, from the cysteine through the phenylalanine. Solely the CDR3 DNA is kept, with 42 bases framed from the first base. CDR1 SGHTA and CDR2 FQGNSA were looked up in the germline V gene. After removal of 0 bases from V and 12 bases from J, the junction retains 4 bases not matched to a gene. This clonotype came up many times. No cognate antigen has been identified for it. Per-base quality was not reported, and no clone a single base away is much larger than it. Library construction relied on 5' RACE. Reads for this sample came from an Illumina HiSeq 2500. A second roughly 7 to 12 cycle PCR used a sample-barcoded 5' primer and a J-beta primer mix. A unique molecular identifier was introduced onto each TCR beta cDNA molecule by a template-switch 5' adaptor carrying 12 random nucleotides. Each sample yielded at least 2.5 million CDR3-containing paired-end reads. The Mint cDNA synthesis kit, primed by a TRBC-specific oligonucleotide, was used to synthesize first-strand cDNA from all RNA. Following uracil-DNA glycosylase treatment, a first 18-cycle PCR with universal primers M1SS and BC2_uni_R was performed on all cDNA. On the study's bioinformatics: Each sample was normalized by randomly selecting 1 million high-quality reads, each carrying a distinct molecular identifier. Instead of being binned into consensus sequences, reads that shared molecular identifiers were thrown out. MiTCR, run with a Q25 quality threshold and the strictest error-elimination algorithm, handled CDR3 identification, clonotype clustering and error correction. A nonparametric unseen species model with Euler transformation was used to estimate lower-bound total TCR beta diversity. Starting from the raw public reads, TCRdb applied fastp trimming at Q25, assembled clones with MiXCR and retained in-frame beta chains. Rows with one shared CDR3 protein collapse into an entry with the most common genes and DNA. The V and J calls and clone size are TCRdb's, not the authors'. Counted in this sample were hundreds of thousands of distinct CDR3 sequences; 25% to 35% of them appeared once. In total, the top ten clones hold 15% to 19% of the sample.

Systemically healthy Caucasian individuals from Russia, 35 to 50 in total and aged roughly 6 to 95 years, were included as donors. Roughly 11 milliliters of peripheral blood were drawn from each donor into EDTA-treated Vacutainer tubes. Ficoll-Paque density-gradient centrifugation was used to isolate PBMCs, with at least 7 million per sample. Trizol reagent was used to extract total RNA from PBMCs, with at least 6 micrograms per sample. For every donor, an aliquot of PBMCs went through flow cytometry to measure the percentages of naive CD45RAhigh/CD27high T cells. The V and J segments used are TRBV7-2 and TRBJ2-1, with TRBD2 identical over 11 junction bases. The sample comprised blood. The receptor's source is a woman at least 80 years old in good health. The CDR3 protein: CASSLASGGAGQFF. The bases read TGTGCCAGCAGCTTAGCTAGCGGGGGGGCCGGGCAGTTCTTC.